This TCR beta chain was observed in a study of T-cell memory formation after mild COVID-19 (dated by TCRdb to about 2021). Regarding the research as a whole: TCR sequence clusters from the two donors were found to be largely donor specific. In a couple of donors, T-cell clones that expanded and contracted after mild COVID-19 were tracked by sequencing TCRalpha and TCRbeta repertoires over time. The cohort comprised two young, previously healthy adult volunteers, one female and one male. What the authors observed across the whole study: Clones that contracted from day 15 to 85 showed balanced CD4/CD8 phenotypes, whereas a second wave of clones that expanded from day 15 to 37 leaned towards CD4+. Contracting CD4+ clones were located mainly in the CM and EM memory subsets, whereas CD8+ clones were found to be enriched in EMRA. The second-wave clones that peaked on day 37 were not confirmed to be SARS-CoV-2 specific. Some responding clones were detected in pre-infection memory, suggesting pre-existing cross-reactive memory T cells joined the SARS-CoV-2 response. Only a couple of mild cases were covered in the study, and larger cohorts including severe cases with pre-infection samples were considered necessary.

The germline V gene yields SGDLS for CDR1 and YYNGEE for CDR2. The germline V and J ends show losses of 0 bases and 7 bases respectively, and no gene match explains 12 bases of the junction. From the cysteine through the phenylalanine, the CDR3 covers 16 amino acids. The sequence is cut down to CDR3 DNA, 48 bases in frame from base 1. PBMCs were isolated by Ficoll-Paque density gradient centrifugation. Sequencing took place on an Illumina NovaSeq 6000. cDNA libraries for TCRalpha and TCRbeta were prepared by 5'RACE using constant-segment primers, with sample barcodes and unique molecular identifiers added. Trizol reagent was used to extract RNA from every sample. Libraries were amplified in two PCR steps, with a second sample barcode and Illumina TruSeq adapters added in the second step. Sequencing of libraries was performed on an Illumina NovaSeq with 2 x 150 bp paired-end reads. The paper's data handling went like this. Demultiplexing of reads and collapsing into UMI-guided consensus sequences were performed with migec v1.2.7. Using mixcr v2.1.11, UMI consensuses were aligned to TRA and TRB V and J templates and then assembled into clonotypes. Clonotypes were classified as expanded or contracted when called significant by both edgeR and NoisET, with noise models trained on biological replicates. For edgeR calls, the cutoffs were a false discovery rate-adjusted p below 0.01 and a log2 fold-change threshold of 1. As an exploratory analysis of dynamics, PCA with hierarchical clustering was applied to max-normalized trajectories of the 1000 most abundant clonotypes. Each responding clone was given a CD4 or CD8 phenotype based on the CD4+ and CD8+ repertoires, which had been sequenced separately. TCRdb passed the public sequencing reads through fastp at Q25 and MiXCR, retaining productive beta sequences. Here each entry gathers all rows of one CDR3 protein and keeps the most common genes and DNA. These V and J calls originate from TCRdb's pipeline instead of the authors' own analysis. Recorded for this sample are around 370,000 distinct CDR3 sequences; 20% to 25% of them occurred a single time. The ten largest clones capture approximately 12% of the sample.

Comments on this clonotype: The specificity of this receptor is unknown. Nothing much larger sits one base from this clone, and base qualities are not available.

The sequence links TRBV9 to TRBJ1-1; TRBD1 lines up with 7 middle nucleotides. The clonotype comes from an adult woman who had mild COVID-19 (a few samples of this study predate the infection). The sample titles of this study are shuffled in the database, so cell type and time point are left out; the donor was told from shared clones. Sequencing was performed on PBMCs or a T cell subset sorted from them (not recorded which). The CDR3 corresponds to CASSVAVGPGGGEAFF. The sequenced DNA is TGTGCCAGCAGCGTAGCGGTGGGGCCAGGGGGAGGTGAAGCTTTCTTT.